The clone carrying this T cell receptor (beta chain) was counted at least ten times. The antigen remains undetermined. These data originate in a study of CD8 T cells in ankylosing spondylitis. General study points: According to the report, clones linked to the disease were significantly enriched in matched synovial fluid samples taken from ankylosing spondylitis patients.

TCRdb processed the 5' RACE reads anew with MiXCR; each CDR3 protein has one entry. The sample records 130,000 or so distinct CDR3 sequences, 6.5% to 9% being singletons. Trimming removed 1 base from V and 2 bases from J; junction bases left unmatched: 8. CDR1 and CDR2 (germline): SGHTA, FQGNSA. This CDR3 spans 16 amino acids. The TCR comes from a male donor with ankylosing spondylitis or in good health (not recorded which). Sequenced material: blood, either unsorted or a sorted T cell fraction (not recorded which). The V gene is TRBV7-2, the J gene TRBJ2-7; 7 bases match TRBD2. This chain's CDR3 is CASSLVVAAGAYEQYF. Written as DNA, the CDR3 is TGTGCCAGCAGCTTAGTTGTTGCGGCGGGGGCCTACGAGCAGTACTTC.